This T cell receptor (beta chain) was observed in a study of T cells in Graves' hyperthyroidism and ophthalmopathy. The study's findings and limits: Blood also carried most thyroid clonotypes expanded above 0.001.

The CDR3 regions of TCR beta were amplified from RNA transcripts. Initially, a first-round RT-PCR of the TCR CDR3 employed the HTBI primer set. TCRdb re-called the multiplex PCR reads through MiXCR, storing one row per CDR3 protein. Counted here are some 490,000 distinct CDR3 sequences, roughly 15% occurring once; the ten biggest clones make up about 31%. Per the germline V gene, CDR1 is ENHRY and CDR2 is SYGVKD. V lost 8 bases and J 2 bases, leaving 9 bases between the germline ends. The CDR3 totals 12 residues. On this clonotype itself: The antigen is not known.

Sample: blood. V is TRBV10-3 and J is TRBJ2-5; D is uncertain. The sequence was collected from a woman between 25 and 40 years old with Graves' ophthalmopathy. The CDR3 loop is CAIAPSQETQYF. CDR3 in DNA: TGTGCCATCGCTCCATCTCAAGAGACCCAGTACTTC.